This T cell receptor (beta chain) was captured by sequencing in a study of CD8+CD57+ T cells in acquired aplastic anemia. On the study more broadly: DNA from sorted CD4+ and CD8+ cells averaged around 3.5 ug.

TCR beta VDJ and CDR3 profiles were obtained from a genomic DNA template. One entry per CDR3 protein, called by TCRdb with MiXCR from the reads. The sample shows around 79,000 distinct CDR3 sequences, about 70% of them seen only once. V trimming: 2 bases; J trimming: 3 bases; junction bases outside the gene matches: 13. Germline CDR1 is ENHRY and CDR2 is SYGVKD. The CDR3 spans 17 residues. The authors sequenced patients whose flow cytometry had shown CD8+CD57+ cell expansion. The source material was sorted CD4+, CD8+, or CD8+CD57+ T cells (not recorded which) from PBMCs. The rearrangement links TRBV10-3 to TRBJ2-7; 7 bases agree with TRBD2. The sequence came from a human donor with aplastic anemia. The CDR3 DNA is TGTGCCATCAGTGAGGGCGGCAGCGGGGAACGGGGCTACGAGCAGTACGTC. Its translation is CAISEGGSGERGYEQYV.